Following are 19 T cell receptor beta chains from one sample sequenced in a study of blood T cell repertoires in COVID-19. Here immunoSEQ multiplex PCR was the method, and the copy in TCRdb shows in-frame clones only, minus some. The table records approximately 250,000 clones, 75% to 90% of them present only once. The sequenced sample consisted of PBMCs or T cells enriched from blood (not recorded which). The receptors here all came from a woman aged 40 to 50 who had been exposed to COVID-19.

This clone appeared a single time. The junction does not match germline at one end; this may be a read error. V gene TRBV5-1 combines with J gene TRBJ1-1; D possibly corresponds to TRBD1 (5 bases). The CDR3 is made up of 14 amino acids. Germline CDR1 reads SGHRS; CDR2 reads YFSETQ. CDR3 region: CASSSQGGSTEAFF. In DNA, the CDR3 is TGTGCCAGCAGCAGTCAGGGTGGTAGCACTGAAGCTTTCTTT.

This clone has a single count. The chain has TRBV3-1 (or the pseudogene TRBV3-2) and TRBJ1-2; D ambiguous. The CDR3 length is 12 residues. Germline CDR1 LGHDT, CDR2 YNNKEL (reference sequence). V was shortened by 7 bases and J by 6 bases, with 12 bases between the two germline ends. The CDR3 here is CASKPRGNGYTF. CDR3 coding DNA: TGTGCCAGCAAACCAAGAGGCAATGGCTACACCTTC.

Of note for this clone: A junction end diverges from the germline sequence, so it may reflect a read error. The gene calls are TRBV5-1 and TRBJ1-3; D may be TRBD1 (6 bases). Germline CDR1 SGHRS, CDR2 YFSETQ. The CDR3 covers 15 residues. This chain's CDR3 is CASSLEAGAGNTIYF. The CDR3 DNA reads TGTGCCAGCAGCTTGGAGGCAGGGGCCGGAAACACCATATATTTT. Full variable domain (remainder filled in from reference TRBV5-1 and TRBJ1-3): KAGVTQTPRYLIKTRGQQVTLSCSPISGHRSVSWYQQTPGQGLQFLFEYFSETQRNKGNFPGRFSGRQFSNSRSEMNVSTLELGDSALYLCASSLEAGAGNTIYFGEGSWLTVV.

The chain has TRBV12-3 or TRBV12-4 and TRBJ1-1; 8 nucleotides align to TRBD1. With 4 bases clipped from V and 3 bases from J, the junction kept 1 base outside the gene matches. The CDR3 sequence is 13 residues long. The CDR3: CASSYRGDTEAFF. CDR3 nucleotide sequence: TGTGCCAGCAGTTACAGGGGGGACACTGAAGCTTTCTTT.

The chain recombines TRBV7-3 with TRBJ2-2; no clear D gene. Germline V lookup: CDR1 SGHTA, CDR2 FQGTGA. The V gene lost 2 bases and the J gene lost 1 base, with 11 bases spanning the gap. The CDR3 has 16 residues. The CDR3 loop is CASSLHAKRNTGELFF. The DNA for the CDR3 is TGTGCCAGCAGCTTACACGCGAAGCGGAACACCGGGGAGCTGTTTTTT.

The rearrangement uses TRBV7-2 and TRBJ1-6; possible D gene TRBD1, 5 bases. This CDR3 has 15 amino acids. Trimming cost V 2 bases and J 5 bases, with 10 bases left between them. Germline CDR1 is SGHTA and CDR2 is FQGNSA. The CDR3 nucleotides read TGTGCCAGCAGCTTATCGACAGAACATAATTCACCCCTCCACTTT. Translated: CASSLSTEHNSPLHF.

The genes are TRBV7-9 and TRBJ2-2, with D hard to call. CDR1 and CDR2 from the germline V gene are SEHNR and FQNEAQ (reference sequence). The length of the CDR3 is 13 residues. Trimming removed 4 bases from V and 1 base from J, with 4 bases in between. The CDR3 spells CASSSRNTGELFF. CDR3 sequence (DNA): TGTGCCAGCAGCTCTCGGAACACCGGGGAGCTGTTTTTT.

This chain joins TRBV29-1 and TRBJ2-2; 8 bases match TRBD1. Germline trimming cut 7 bases from V and 4 bases from J; bases unmatched to any gene: 5. The CDR3 loop spans 13 amino acids. Germline CDR1 SQVTM, CDR2 ANQGSEA. This chain's CDR3 is CSGTGGPTGELFF. The CDR3 DNA sequence: TGCAGCGGTACAGGGGGACCCACCGGGGAGCTGTTTTTT.

The J gene is TRBJ1-5, the V gene TRBV18, with TRBD1 as a possible D gene (5 bases). This CDR3 spans 15 amino acids. Trimming pared 3 bases from V and 7 bases from J, leaving 16 bases between. The germline CDR1 and CDR2 sequences are KGHSH and LQKENI. CDR3 nucleotide sequence: TGTGCCAGCTCACCCTCGGGGGGAGGGCAGCAGCCCCAGCATTTT. Translated: CASSPSGGGQQPQHF.

This clone occurred a few times. The genes are TRBV27 and TRBJ2-7; D might be TRBD2 (5 bases). The V end was cut by 4 bases, the J end by 4 bases, with 11 bases between. The CDR3 runs to 13 residues. Germline V lookup: CDR1 MNHEY, CDR2 SMNVEV (reference sequence). In DNA form, the CDR3 reads TGTGCCAGCAGTTCCCCGGGGTCGTACGAGCAGTACTTC. Translation: CASSSPGSYEQYF.

The J gene is TRBJ1-4, the V gene TRBV7-9; tentatively, D is TRBD1 (5 bases). The CDR3 spans 14 residues. CDR1 and CDR2 (germline): SEHNR, FQNEAQ (reference sequence). V was trimmed by 3 bases and J by 3 bases, leaving 8 bases between them. CDR3 residues: CASSLGGSNEKLFF. DNA of the CDR3: TGTGCCAGCAGCTTGGGGGGTTCTAATGAAAAACTGTTTTTT.

This chain uses TRBV7-9 with TRBJ1-2; TRBD1 aligns across 9 bases. CDR3 length: 14 residues. Germline lookup yields CDR1 SEHNR and CDR2 FQNEAQ (reference sequence). With V trimmed by 5 bases and J by 4 bases, 5 bases remained unmatched. The chain's CDR3 is CASSTGDRVYGYTF. The CDR3 region has the DNA TGTGCCAGCAGCACGGGGGACAGGGTCTATGGCTACACCTTC.

The V gene is TRBV14, the J gene TRBJ2-1; 9 nucleotides match TRBD2. CDR3 size: 14 residues. Trimming at V came to 5 bases and at J to 9 bases, leaving 8 bases not matched to a gene. Germline loops: CDR1 SGHDN, CDR2 FVKESK. CDR3 region: CASSFLMGLAEQFF. CDR3 in DNA: TGTGCCAGCAGCTTCCTGATGGGACTAGCTGAGCAGTTCTTC.

The chain combines TRBV7-8 with TRBJ2-5; 7 nucleotides agree with TRBD2. Trimming cost V 5 bases and J 4 bases; bases outside gene matches: 13. The CDR3 has 16 amino acids. Germline V gives CDR1 SGHVS, CDR2 FQNEAQ. CDR3 nucleotide sequence: TGTGCCAGCAGCCACCGGGTCCCCAGGGAGGGAGAGACCCAGTACTTC. This gives the protein CASSHRVPREGETQYF. The full variable domain, its missing parts supplied by reference TRBV7-8 and TRBJ2-5, is GAGVSQSPRYKVAKRGQDVALRCDPISGHVSLFWYQQALGQGPEFLTYFQNEAQLDKSGLPSDRFFAERPEGSVSTLKIQRTQQEDSAVYLCASSHRVPREGETQYFGPGTRLLVL.

The CDR3 DNA reads TGCAGCGTTCAGGGGGCCTACGAGCAGTACTTC. Translated: CSVQGAYEQYF. The chain joins TRBV29-1 to TRBJ2-7; the match to TRBD1 covers 7 bases. Germline CDR1 SQVTM, CDR2 ANQGSEA. V was pared by 5 bases and J by 2 bases, with 0 bases of the junction left unmatched. This CDR3 comprises 11 residues.

CDR3 loop: CASSLGARETQYF. The CDR3 coding sequence is TGTGCCAGCAGCTTGGGGGCCCGGGAGACCCAGTACTTC. The chain employs TRBV7-2 and TRBJ2-5, with a tentative D call TRBD1 (6 bases). The CDR3 loop spans 13 amino acids. Germline assignment: CDR1 SGHTA and CDR2 FQGNSA. V shed 3 bases and J shed 5 bases, with 10 bases lying between them. The full variable domain, rest sourced from reference TRBV7-2 and TRBJ2-5, is GAGVSQSPSNKVTEKGKDVELRCDPISGHTALYWYRQSLGQGLEFLIYFQGNSAPDKSGLPSDRFSAERTGGSVSTLTIQRTQQEDSAVYLCASSLGARETQYFGPGTRLLVL.

The chain couples TRBV27 to TRBJ2-2; TRBD2 aligns across 9 bases. Germline V gene sequence: CDR1 MNHEY, CDR2 SMNVEV (reference sequence). The CDR3 has 16 amino acids. The V segment lost 6 bases and the J segment 6 bases; nucleotides outside the gene matches: 11. CDR3 amino acids: CASRTGAGGPSGELFF. The CDR3 region has the DNA TGTGCCAGCAGGACCGGCGCGGGGGGGCCGTCCGGGGAGCTGTTTTTT.

The V and J genes are TRBV21-1 and TRBJ2-7; the D call in the table, TRBD2, was not verified against the DNA. TRBV21-1 is a recognized pseudogene. The CDR3 totals 15 residues. CDR3 DNA sequence: TGTGCCAGCAGCTCGCGGACTAGCGGGGGGTACGGGCAGTACGTC. Protein: CASSSRTSGGYGQYV.

Only a few counts were recorded for this clone. The rearrangement links TRBV18 to TRBJ1-6; D not certain. This CDR3 contains 15 residues. Germline assignment: CDR1 KGHSH and CDR2 LQKENI. The V end lost 5 bases, the J end lost 7 bases, and 15 bases lay between the germline ends. The CDR3 bases are TGTGCCAGCTCATCTGAGGGCCGGTCGAATTCACCCCTCCACTTT. Its protein is CASSSEGRSNSPLHF.